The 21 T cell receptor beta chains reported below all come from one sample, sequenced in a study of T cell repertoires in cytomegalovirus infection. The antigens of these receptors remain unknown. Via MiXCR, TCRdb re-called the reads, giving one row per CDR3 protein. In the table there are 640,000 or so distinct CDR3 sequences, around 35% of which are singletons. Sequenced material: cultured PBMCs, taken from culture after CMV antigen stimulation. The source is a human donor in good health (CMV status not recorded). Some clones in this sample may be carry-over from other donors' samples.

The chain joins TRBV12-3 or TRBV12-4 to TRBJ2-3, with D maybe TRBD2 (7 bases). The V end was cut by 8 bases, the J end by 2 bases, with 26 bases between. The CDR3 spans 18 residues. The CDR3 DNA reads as TGTGCCAGCGATGGATTGAGAGAAGCGGGGACAAACACAGATACGCAGTATTTT. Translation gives CASDGLREAGTNTDTQYF.

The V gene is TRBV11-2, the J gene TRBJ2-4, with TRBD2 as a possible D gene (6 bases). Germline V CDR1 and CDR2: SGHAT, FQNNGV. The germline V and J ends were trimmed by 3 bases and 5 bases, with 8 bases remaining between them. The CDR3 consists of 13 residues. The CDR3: CASSLRLENIQYF. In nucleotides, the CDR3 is TGTGCCAGCAGCTTGAGACTAGAAAACATTCAGTACTTC.

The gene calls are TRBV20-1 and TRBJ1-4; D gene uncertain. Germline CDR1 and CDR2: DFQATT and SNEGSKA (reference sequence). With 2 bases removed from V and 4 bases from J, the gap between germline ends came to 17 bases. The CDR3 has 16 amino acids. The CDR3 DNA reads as TGCAGTGCTAGACCTCCGAGCGGGGAGTTTAATGAAAAACTGTTTTTT. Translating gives CSARPPSGEFNEKLFF.

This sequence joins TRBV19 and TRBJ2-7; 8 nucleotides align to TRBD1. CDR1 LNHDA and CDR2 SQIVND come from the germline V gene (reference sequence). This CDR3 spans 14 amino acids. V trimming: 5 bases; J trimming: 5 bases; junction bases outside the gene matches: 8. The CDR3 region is CASSPNQGANEQYF. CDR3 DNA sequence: TGTGCCAGTAGTCCCAACCAGGGGGCCAACGAGCAGTACTTC.

This chain's CDR3 is CASSSPGTGLVDTQYF. CDR3 DNA sequence: TGTGCCAGCAGTTCCCCCGGGACAGGGCTCGTAGATACGCAGTATTTT. The chain has TRBV28 and TRBJ2-3, with TRBD1 matching 9 bases. This CDR3 region has 16 residues. Looked up from germline, CDR1 is MDHEN and CDR2 is SYDVKM. V was clipped by 4 bases and J by 5 bases; unmatched bases: 10.

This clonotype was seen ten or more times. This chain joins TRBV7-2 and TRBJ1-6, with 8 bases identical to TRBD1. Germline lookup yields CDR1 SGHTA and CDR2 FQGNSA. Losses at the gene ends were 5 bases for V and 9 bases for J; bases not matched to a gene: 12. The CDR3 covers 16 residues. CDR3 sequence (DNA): TGTGCCAGCAGCGCAAGCGCGGACAGGGTTAGTTCACCCCTCCACTTT. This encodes CASSASADRVSSPLHF.

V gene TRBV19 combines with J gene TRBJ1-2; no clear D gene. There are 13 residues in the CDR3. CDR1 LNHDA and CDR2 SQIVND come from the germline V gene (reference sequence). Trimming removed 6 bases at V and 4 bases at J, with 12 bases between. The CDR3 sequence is CASSPEGLYGYTF. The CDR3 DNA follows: TGTGCCAGTAGCCCTGAAGGGCTCTATGGCTACACCTTC.

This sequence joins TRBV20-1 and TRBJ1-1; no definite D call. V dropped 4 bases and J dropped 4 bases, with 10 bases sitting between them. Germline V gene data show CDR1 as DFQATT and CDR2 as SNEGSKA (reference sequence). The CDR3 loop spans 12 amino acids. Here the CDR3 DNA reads TGCAGTGCTACGGAGGGTGGCACTGAAGCTTTCTTT. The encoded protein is CSATEGGTEAFF.

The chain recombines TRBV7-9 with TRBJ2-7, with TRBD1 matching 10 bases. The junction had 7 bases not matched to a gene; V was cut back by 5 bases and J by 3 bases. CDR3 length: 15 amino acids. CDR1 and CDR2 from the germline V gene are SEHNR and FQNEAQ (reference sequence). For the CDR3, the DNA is TGTGCCAGCAGCGTACGGACAGGGGGTCTCTACGAGCAGTACTTC. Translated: CASSVRTGGLYEQYF.

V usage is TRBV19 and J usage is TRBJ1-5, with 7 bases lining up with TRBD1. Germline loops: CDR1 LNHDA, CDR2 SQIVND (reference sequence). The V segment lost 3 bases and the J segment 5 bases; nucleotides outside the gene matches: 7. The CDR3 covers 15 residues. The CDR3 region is CASSMGRGSHQPQHF. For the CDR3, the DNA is TGTGCCAGTAGTATGGGCAGGGGGTCACATCAGCCCCAGCATTTT.

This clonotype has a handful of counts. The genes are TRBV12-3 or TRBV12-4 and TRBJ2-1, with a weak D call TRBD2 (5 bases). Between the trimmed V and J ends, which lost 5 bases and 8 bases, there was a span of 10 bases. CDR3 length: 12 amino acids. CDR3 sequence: CASSVGVYEQFF. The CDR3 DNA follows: TGTGCCAGCAGTGTCGGGGTCTATGAGCAGTTCTTC.

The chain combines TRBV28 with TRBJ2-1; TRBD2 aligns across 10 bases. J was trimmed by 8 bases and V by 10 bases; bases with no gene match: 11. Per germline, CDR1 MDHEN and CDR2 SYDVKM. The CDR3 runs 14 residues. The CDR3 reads CATYEAGGPYEQFF. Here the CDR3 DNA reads TGTGCCACCTACGAAGCGGGGGGGCCGTATGAGCAGTTCTTC.

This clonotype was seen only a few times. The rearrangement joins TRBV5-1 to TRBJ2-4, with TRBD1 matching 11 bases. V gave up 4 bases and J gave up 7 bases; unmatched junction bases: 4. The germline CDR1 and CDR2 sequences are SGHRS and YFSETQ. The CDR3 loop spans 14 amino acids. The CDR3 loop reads CASSMGQGENIQYF. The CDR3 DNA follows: TGCGCCAGCAGCATGGGACAGGGGGAGAACATTCAGTACTTC.

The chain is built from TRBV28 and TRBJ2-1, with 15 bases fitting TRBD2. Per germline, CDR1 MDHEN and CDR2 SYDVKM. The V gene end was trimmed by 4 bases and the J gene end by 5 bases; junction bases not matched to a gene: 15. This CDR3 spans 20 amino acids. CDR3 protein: CASSSPRTSGGAGPHNEQFF. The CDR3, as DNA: TGTGCCAGCAGTTCCCCCCGGACTAGCGGGGGGGCCGGGCCTCACAATGAGCAGTTCTTC.

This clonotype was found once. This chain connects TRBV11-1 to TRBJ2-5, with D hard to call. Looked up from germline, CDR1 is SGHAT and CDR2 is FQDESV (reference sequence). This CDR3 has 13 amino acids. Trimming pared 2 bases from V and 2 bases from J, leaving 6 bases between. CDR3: CASSLNMQETQYF. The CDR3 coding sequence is TGTGCCAGCAGCTTAAATATGCAAGAGACCCAGTACTTC.

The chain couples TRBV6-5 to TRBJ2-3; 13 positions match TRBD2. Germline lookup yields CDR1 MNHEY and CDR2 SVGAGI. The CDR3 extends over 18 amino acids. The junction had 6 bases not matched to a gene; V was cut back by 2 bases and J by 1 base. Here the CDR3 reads CASSYTRTSGGRTDTQYF. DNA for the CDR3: TGTGCCAGCAGTTACACTCGGACTAGCGGGGGTCGCACAGATACGCAGTATTTT.

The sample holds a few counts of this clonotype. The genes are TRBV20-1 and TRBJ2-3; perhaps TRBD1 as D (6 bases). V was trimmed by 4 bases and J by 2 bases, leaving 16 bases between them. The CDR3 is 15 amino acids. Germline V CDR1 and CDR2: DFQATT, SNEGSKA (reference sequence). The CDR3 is CSANHRDLDTDTQYF. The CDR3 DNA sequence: TGCAGTGCTAACCACAGGGATTTGGACACAGATACGCAGTATTTT.

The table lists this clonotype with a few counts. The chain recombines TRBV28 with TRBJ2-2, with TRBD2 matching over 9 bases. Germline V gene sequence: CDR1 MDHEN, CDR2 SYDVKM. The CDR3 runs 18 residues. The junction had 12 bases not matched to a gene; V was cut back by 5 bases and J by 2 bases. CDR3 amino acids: CASSQLGLARSNTGELFF. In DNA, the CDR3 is TGTGCCAGCAGTCAGCTGGGACTAGCACGCTCCAACACCGGGGAGCTGTTTTTT.

The CDR3 loop is CASSLGPPAGNTIYF. Here the CDR3 DNA reads TGTGCCAGCAGCTTAGGCCCACCAGCGGGAAACACCATATATTTT. The chain uses TRBV7-2 and TRBJ1-3; D call uncertain. Germline V gene sequence: CDR1 SGHTA, CDR2 FQGNSA. The germline V and J ends were trimmed by 1 base and 4 bases, with 11 bases remaining between them. CDR3 length: 15 amino acids. Together with reference TRBV7-2 and TRBJ1-3, the CDR3 gives the full variable domain: GAGVSQSPSNKVTEKGKDVELRCDPISGHTALYWYRQSLGQGLEFLIYFQGNSAPDKSGLPSDRFSAERTGGSVSTLTIQRTQQEDSAVYLCASSLGPPAGNTIYFGEGSWLTVV.

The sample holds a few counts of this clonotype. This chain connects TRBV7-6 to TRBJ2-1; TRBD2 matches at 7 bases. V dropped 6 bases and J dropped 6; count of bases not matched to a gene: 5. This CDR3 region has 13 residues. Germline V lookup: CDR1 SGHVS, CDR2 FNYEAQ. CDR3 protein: CASRGGSVNEQFF. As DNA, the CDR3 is TGTGCCAGCAGGGGCGGGAGTGTCAATGAGCAGTTCTTC.

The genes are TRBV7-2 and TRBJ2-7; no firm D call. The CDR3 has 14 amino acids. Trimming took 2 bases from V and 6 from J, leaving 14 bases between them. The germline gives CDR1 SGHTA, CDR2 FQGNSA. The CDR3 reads CASSLLPSQSEQYF. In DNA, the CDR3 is TGTGCCAGCAGCTTACTTCCGAGCCAGAGCGAGCAGTACTTC.